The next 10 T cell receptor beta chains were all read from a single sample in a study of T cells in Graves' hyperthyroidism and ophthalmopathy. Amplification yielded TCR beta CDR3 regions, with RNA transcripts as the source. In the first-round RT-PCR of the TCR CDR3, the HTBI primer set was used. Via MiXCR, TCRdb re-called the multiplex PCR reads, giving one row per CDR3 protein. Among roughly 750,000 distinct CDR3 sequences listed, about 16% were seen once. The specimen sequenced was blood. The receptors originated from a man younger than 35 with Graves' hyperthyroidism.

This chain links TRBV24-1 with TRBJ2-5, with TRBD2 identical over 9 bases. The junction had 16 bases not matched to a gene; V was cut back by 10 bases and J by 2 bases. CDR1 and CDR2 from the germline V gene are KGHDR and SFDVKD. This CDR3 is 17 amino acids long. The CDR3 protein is CATEVSREGPLQETQYF. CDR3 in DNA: TGTGCCACGGAAGTATCGCGGGAGGGCCCCCTTCAAGAGACCCAGTACTTC.

Here the CDR3 reads CASSEAPGVSKQPQHF. The CDR3 bases are TGTGCCAGCAGTGAAGCGCCGGGGGTTTCGAAACAGCCCCAGCATTTT. The genes are TRBV6-1 and TRBJ1-5, with a possible D match to TRBD1 (5 bases). The CDR3 sequence is 16 residues long. V lost 0 bases, J lost 7 bases, and 16 bases lay in between. Germline CDR1 reads MNHNS; CDR2 reads SASEGT.

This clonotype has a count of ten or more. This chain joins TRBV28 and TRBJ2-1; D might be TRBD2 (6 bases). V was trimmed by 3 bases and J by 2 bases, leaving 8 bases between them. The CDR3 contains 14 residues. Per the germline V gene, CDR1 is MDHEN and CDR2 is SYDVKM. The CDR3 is CASSFGGTYNEQFF. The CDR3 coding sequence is TGTGCCAGCAGTTTCGGCGGGACCTACAATGAGCAGTTCTTC. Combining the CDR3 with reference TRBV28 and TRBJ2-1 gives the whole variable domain DVKVTQSSRYLVKRTGEKVFLECVQDMDHENMFWYRQDPGLGLRLIYFSYDVKMKEKGDIPEGYSVSREKKERFSLILESASTNQTSMYLCASSFGGTYNEQFFGPGTRLTVL.

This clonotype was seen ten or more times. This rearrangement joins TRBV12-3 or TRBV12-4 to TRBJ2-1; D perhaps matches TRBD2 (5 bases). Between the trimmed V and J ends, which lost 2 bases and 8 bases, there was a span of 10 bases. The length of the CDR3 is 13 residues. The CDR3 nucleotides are TGTGCCAGCAGTTTAAGTAGCGCCCATGAGCAGTTCTTC. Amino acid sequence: CASSLSSAHEQFF.

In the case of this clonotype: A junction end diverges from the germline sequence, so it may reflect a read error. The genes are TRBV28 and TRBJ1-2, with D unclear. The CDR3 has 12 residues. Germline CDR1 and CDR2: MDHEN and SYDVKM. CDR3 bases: TGTGCCAGCAGTTTTCTTAACTATGGCTACGCCTTC. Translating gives CASSFLNYGYAF.

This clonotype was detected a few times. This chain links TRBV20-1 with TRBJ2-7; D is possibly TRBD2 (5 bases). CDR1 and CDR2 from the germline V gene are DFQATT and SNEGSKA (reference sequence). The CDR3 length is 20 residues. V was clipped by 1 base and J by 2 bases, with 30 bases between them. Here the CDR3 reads CSARGGKASNPSKQTYEQYF. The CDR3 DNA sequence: TGCAGTGCTAGAGGGGGTAAGGCTAGCAACCCCTCAAAACAGACCTACGAGCAGTACTTC.

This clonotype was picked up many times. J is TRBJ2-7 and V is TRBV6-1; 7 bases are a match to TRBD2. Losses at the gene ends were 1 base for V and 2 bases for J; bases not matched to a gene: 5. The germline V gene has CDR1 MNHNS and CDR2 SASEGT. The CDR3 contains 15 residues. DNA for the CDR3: TGTGCCAGCAGTGAAGGGGAGGGAATAGCCTACGAGCAGTACTTC. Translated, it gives CASSEGEGIAYEQYF.

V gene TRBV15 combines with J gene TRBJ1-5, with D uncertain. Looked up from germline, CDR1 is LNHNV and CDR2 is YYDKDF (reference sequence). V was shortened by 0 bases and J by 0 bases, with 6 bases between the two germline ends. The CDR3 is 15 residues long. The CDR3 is CATSRDANSNQPQHF. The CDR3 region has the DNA TGTGCCACCAGCAGAGATGCCAATAGCAATCAGCCCCAGCATTTT.

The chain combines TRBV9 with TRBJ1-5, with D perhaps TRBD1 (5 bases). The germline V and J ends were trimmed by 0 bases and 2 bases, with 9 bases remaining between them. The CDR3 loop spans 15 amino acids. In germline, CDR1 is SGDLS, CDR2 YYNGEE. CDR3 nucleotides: TGTGCCAGCAGCGTAGAGGGGAAGGGCAATCAGCCCCAGCATTTT. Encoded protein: CASSVEGKGNQPQHF.

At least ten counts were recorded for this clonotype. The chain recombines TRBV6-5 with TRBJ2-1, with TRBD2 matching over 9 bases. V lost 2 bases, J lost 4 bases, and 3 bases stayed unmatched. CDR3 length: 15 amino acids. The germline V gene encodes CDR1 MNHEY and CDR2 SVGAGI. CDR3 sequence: CASSYDLAGYNEQFF. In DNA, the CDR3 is TGTGCCAGCAGTTACGACCTAGCGGGGTACAATGAGCAGTTCTTC.